This T cell receptor beta chain was retrieved from a study of CD4 T cells in relation to SARS-CoV-2 and coronaviruses. The ends lost 4 bases at V and 5 bases at J; junction bases unmatched: 10. The CDR3 spans 15 residues. Per germline, CDR1 SGHRS and CDR2 YFSETQ. CD4+ T cells from unexposed donors were obtained before the COVID-19 pandemic (2011-2018). Generated by immunoSEQ multiplex PCR, the TCRdb table keeps only in-frame clones and is missing some. The data hold roughly 71,000 clones, with about 90% observed a single time. Material for sequencing was memory CD4+ T cells from PBMCs. The sequence came from a human donor in good health. V is TRBV5-1 and J is TRBJ2-7, with TRBD1 matching over 9 bases. For the CDR3, the DNA is TGCGCCAGCAGCACACCACAGGGGGCCTTAAACGAGCAGTACTTC. Translated: CASSTPQGALNEQYF.